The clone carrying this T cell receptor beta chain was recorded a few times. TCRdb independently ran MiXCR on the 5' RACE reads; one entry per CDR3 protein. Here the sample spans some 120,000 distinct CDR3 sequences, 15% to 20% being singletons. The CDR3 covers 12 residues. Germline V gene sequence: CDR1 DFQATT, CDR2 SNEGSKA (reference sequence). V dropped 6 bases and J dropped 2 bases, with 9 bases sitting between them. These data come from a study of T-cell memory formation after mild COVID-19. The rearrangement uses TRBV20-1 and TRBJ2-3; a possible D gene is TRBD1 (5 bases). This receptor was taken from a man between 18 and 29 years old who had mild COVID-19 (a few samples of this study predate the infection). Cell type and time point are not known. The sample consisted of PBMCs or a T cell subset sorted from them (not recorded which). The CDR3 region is CSAGPNTDTQYF. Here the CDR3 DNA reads TGCAGTGCGGGGCCCAACACAGATACGCAGTATTTT.